In this sample, the clone carrying this T cell receptor (beta chain) turned up once. The record originates from a study of shared clonotypes between healthy human individuals. Across the study: The study used three CD4 naive, three CD4 memory, two CD8 naive and one CD8 memory plate per donor.

From CD4+ cells came CD45RA+ naive and CD45RA-negative memory subsets. TCRdb keeps only in-frame clones here, not all; method: immunoSEQ multiplex PCR. The data hold hundreds of thousands of clones, with under 80% observed a single time. The CDR3 is 14 residues long. V dropped 4 bases and J dropped 6; count of bases not matched to a gene: 6. Germline-derived CDR1 and CDR2 are MNHNS and SASEGT. The sequenced sample was memory CD4+ T cells sorted from blood. Subset given: CD45RA-negative fraction. The clonotype comes from a woman in her thirties in good health. The chain couples TRBV6-1 to TRBJ2-1, with 7 bases fitting TRBD2. In DNA, the CDR3 is TGTGCCAGCAGTGGGACTAGATCCGGCAATGAGCAGTTCTTC. This sequence encodes CASSGTRSGNEQFF.